These T cell receptor beta chains were read from a single sample in a study of T cell responses to AZD1222 COVID-19 vaccine. TCRdb's table, derived via immunoSEQ multiplex PCR, lists solely in-frame clones and lacks some. Among about 130,000 clones listed, roughly 90% were seen once. Sequencing used peripheral blood, obtained on day 0 of AZD1222 vaccination. These receptor sequences come from an adult in good health. Both conserved end residues are part of each CDR3. Each record gives: D gene, J gene, clone size, V gene, CDR3 DNA, CDR3 protein. D genes are given only for firm matches. The size of a clone is reported for some rows only, either as once, few or many, or as a class for expanded clones.

>.|TRBJ1-2|.|TRBV19
TGTGCCAGTAGTATTCCCGGGTATGGCTACACCTTC
CASSIPGYGYTF
>TRBD1|TRBJ2-7|.|TRBV7-9
TGTGCCAGCAGCTTAGAACAGGGGACGAATGAGCAGTACTTC
CASSLEQGTNEQYF
>TRBD2|TRBJ2-1|.|TRBV7-2
TGTGCCAGCAGCTTATCGACTAGCGGCCTCAATGAGCAGTTCTTC
CASSLSTSGLNEQFF
>.|TRBJ2-7|.|TRBV30
TGTGCCTGGAGTCTTTTGGAGGAGCAGTACTTC
CAWSLLEEQYF
>.|TRBJ1-2|.|TRBV4-2
TGTGCCAGCAGCCAAGACCCCGTAGCTGGACAGATTAACTATGGCTACACCTTC
CASSQDPVAGQINYGYTF
>.|TRBJ1-2|once|TRBV7-9
TGTGCCAGCAGCTCACTGCAGGGTAGTCGCTATGGCTACACCTTC
CASSSLQGSRYGYTF
>.|TRBJ1-2|.|TRBV6-5
TGTGCCAGCAGTTACTCGATTACCGGGAACCCTGGTGGCTACACCTTC
CASSYSITGNPGGYTF
>TRBD2|TRBJ2-1|.|TRBV7-6
TGTGCCAGCAGCTCCCAAGCGGGAGGGAAAAACAATGAGCAGTTCTTC
CASSSQAGGKNNEQFF
>.|TRBJ2-7|.|TRBV6-5
TGTGCCAGCATTAACCGGGACACAGACTACGAGCAGTACTTC
CASINRDTDYEQYF
>TRBD2|TRBJ2-5|.|TRBV6-2/TRBV6-3
TGTGCCAGCAGTAGCGGGGGGGTCACCGAGACCCAGTACTTC
CASSSGGVTETQYF
>.|TRBJ1-1|.|TRBV30
TGTGCCTGGAGATCGTCAAAAAAAGAGACTGAAGCTTTCTTT
CAWRSSKKETEAFF
>.|TRBJ2-1|.|TRBV5-1
TGCGCCAGCAGCAGGGGAGTTGCCCCCGACAATGAGCAGTTCTTC
CASSRGVAPDNEQFF
>.|TRBJ2-2|.|TRBV5-8
TGTGCCAGCAGCTTGGATACGGGGTTCAACACCGGGGAGCTGTTTTTT
CASSLDTGFNTGELFF
>.|TRBJ2-2|.|TRBV9
TGTGCCAGCAGCATCATGGGCACCGGGGAGCTGTTTTTT
CASSIMGTGELFF
>.|TRBJ1-2|.|TRBV9
TGTGCCAGCAGCGTAGGAAGGGGGAGAGAAGGCTACACCTTC
CASSVGRGREGYTF
>.|TRBJ1-1|.|TRBV10-3
TGTGCCGGACGGGATCATGAAGGGACTGAAGCTTTCTTT
CAGRDHEGTEAFF
>TRBD1|TRBJ2-5|.|TRBV24-1
TGTGCCACCAGTGACACCACAGGGGTGCAAGAGACCCAGTACTTC
CATSDTTGVQETQYF
>.|TRBJ1-6|.|TRBV5-6
TGTGCCAGCAGCCTCTTGGGGGGCCACAATTCACCCCTCCACTTT
CASSLLGGHNSPLHF
>.|TRBJ1-1|many|TRBV2
TGTGCCAGCAGTGAACTCCTTGACAGATTCACTGAAGCTTTCTTT
CASSELLDRFTEAFF
>.|TRBJ1-2|.|TRBV28
TGTCTTACCTACCCGGGACACCGATCGGGTGGCTACACCTTC
CLTYPGHRSGGYTF
>.|TRBJ2-1|.|TRBV9
TGTGCCAGCAGTTCAACTCACGTGGGGAATGAGCAGTTCTTC
CASSSTHVGNEQFF
>TRBD2|TRBJ2-7|.|TRBV9
TGTGCCAGCAGCGTAGGAGGCGGGGGGGCCCCCAACGAGCAGTACTTC
CASSVGGGGAPNEQYF
>.|TRBJ1-1|.|TRBV19
TGTGCCAGTAGTTTCCGAGGGTACAGTTCGAGGGACACTGAAGCTTTCTTT
CASSFRGYSSRDTEAFF
>TRBD1|TRBJ2-4|.|TRBV6-6
TGTGCCAGCAGTTACCAGGGGGCCCAAAACATTCAGTACTTC
CASSYQGAQNIQYF
>.|TRBJ1-2|.|TRBV7-3
TGTGCCAGCAGCCCCCAAGGGCACACGGGCGTGGGGGGCTACACCTTC
CASSPQGHTGVGGYTF
>.|TRBJ2-7|.|TRBV6-5
TGTGCCAGCAGCTACAGGGTAGGATCATCCTACGAGCAGTACTTC
CASSYRVGSSYEQYF
>.|TRBJ1-2|.|TRBV19
TGTGCCAGTAGTATAGGGGCGGGGGCAAGCGGCTACACCTTC
CASSIGAGASGYTF
>TRBD2|TRBJ2-2|.|TRBV9
TGTGCCAGCAGCGGTTCTAGCGGGCTCTCCGGGGAGCTGTTTTTT
CASSGSSGLSGELFF
>TRBD1|TRBJ1-6|.|TRBV27
TGTGCCAGCAGACCCACAGGGGTGACCTATAATTCACCCCTCCACTTT
CASRPTGVTYNSPLHF
>.|TRBJ2-5|once|TRBV18
TGTGCCAGCTCCGAGGACGGAGAGACCCAGTACTTC
CASSEDGETQYF
>.|TRBJ1-6|.|TRBV19
TGTGCCACCTCCGGGGAACAGGGCTCCTATAATTCACCCCTCCACTTT
CATSGEQGSYNSPLHF
>TRBD2|TRBJ2-7|.|TRBV13
TGTGCCAGCAGCTCACCCCCCCGGGTAGCGGGGTTATCCTACGAGCAGTACTTC
CASSSPPRVAGLSYEQYF
>.|TRBJ1-6|.|TRBV27
TGTGCCAGCAGTTTAGGAGGCAGGGGATGGTCACCCCTCCACTTT
CASSLGGRGWSPLHF
>.|TRBJ2-5|.|TRBV9
TGTGCCAGCAGCCCAACCAGGGGGGAAGAGACCCAGTACTTC
CASSPTRGEETQYF
>TRBD2|TRBJ2-3|.|TRBV4-1
TGCGCCAGCAGCCCGAGTAGCGGGGGGGCCACAGATACGCAGTATTTT
CASSPSSGGATDTQYF
>TRBD1|TRBJ1-1|.|TRBV19
TGTGCCAGTAGTTTCGGGACAGGGGGCTTCACTGAAGCTTTCTTT
CASSFGTGGFTEAFF
>.|TRBJ1-4|.|TRBV7-8
TGTGCCAGCAGCTTCGGGGTTGGTGAAAAACTGTTTTTT
CASSFGVGEKLFF
>.|TRBJ1-1|.|TRBV7-7
TGTGCTAGCAGCCCCTTTTTGACAACACTGAACACTGAAGCTTTCTTT
CASSPFLTTLNTEAFF
>TRBD1|TRBJ2-2|.|TRBV5-1
TGCGCCAGCAGCTCGGGACAGGCTAACACCGGGGAGCTGTTTTTT
CASSSGQANTGELFF
>.|TRBJ2-7|.|TRBV6-5
TGTGCCAGCAGTCCCTCCTACGAGCAGTACTTC
CASSPSYEQYF
>TRBD1|TRBJ2-5|.|TRBV4-2
TGTGCCAGCAGCCCGGGGACAGGCAGTCGCCAAGAGACCCAGTACTTC
CASSPGTGSRQETQYF
>TRBD2|TRBJ2-7|.|TRBV18
TGTGCCAGCTCACGTGGGGTTCTGGGAGGGCCCTACGAGCAGTACTTC
CASSRGVLGGPYEQYF
>.|TRBJ2-7|.|TRBV10-2
TGCGCCAGCTCGATTAGCCCCCACGAGCAGTACTTC
CASSISPHEQYF
>.|TRBJ2-3|.|TRBV5-4
TGTGCCAGCAGCTCGCCACTCCGGTCTAGCACAGATACGCAGTATTTT
CASSSPLRSSTDTQYF
>.|TRBJ1-1|.|TRBV29-1
TGCAGCGTTGTTCGGGTGGGAGGACAGGAAGCTTTCTTT
CSVVRVGGQEAFF
>TRBD1|TRBJ1-5|.|TRBV28
TGTGCCAGCAGTTTAGCAGGGGGGAGCTATAGCAATCAGCCCCAGCATTTT
CASSLAGGSYSNQPQHF
>.|TRBJ1-1|.|TRBV6-6
TGTGCCAGCAGTCCGGGTCAATTGGCGGGTATGAACACTGAAGCTTTCTTT
CASSPGQLAGMNTEAFF
>TRBD1|TRBJ1-1|.|TRBV5-1
TGCGCCAGCAGCTTGGATGGCAGGGGGCGGGAGAACACTGAAGCTTTCTTT
CASSLDGRGRENTEAFF
>.|TRBJ1-6|.|TRBV30
TGTGCCTGGAGTCCAAGCTCCTATAATTCACCCCTCCACTTT
CAWSPSSYNSPLHF
>.|TRBJ2-7|.|TRBV5-1
TGCGCCAGCAGCTTGTCTGCCGGCTCCTACGAGCAGTACTTC
CASSLSAGSYEQYF
>.|TRBJ2-7|.|TRBV4-1
TGCGCCAGCAGCCAAGTTTGGAGACAGAACTACGAGCAGTACTTC
CASSQVWRQNYEQYF
>.|TRBJ2-3|.|TRBV5-1
TGCGCCAATAACGCACCAGATACGCAGTATTTT
CANNAPDTQYF
>TRBD1|TRBJ1-4|.|TRBV28
TGTGCCAGCAGAAGAGGACAGGCGGGCCCCCGGGGTAATGAAAAACTGTTTTTT
CASRRGQAGPRGNEKLFF
>.|TRBJ2-7|once|TRBV6-5
TGTGCCAGCACTAAACAGCAAAGCTCCTACGAGCAGTACTTC
CASTKQQSSYEQYF
>.|TRBJ2-1|.|TRBV27
TGTGCCAGCCGGGCCGCCTACAATGAGCAGTTCTTC
CASRAAYNEQFF
>.|TRBJ1-1|.|TRBV19
TGTGCCACCAATCATGGAGCCAGCGGTTTGAACACTGAAGCTTTCTTT
CATNHGASGLNTEAFF
>.|TRBJ1-6|once|TRBV9
TGTGCCAGCACCTCGGGGAGCTCCTATAATTCACCCCTCCACTTT
CASTSGSSYNSPLHF